The rows below give T cell receptor beta chains drawn from one sample of a study of T cells in Graves' hyperthyroidism and ophthalmopathy. MiXCR, run by TCRdb on the multiplex PCR reads, gives a single entry per CDR3 protein. Of hundreds of thousands of distinct CDR3 sequences listed, 14% to 15% were seen once; the top ten hold approximately 4.3%. The sequencing input was blood. These receptors all come from a woman aged 40 to 50 with Graves' ophthalmopathy. Each CDR3 is given with its conserved first and last residue. Each record gives: D gene, J gene, CDR3 length, clone size, V gene, CDR3 DNA, CDR3 protein. A D gene is named only where the DNA matches it firmly. Not every row has a clone size; where given, it reads once, few, many or a size class.

d_gene: TRBD1; j_gene: TRBJ1-2; len: 15; abundance: many; v_gene: TRBV6-5; CDR3nt: TGTGCCAGCAGTTACTTCATTGGACAGGGTTATGGCTACACCTTC; CDR3aa: CASSYFIGQGYGYTF
d_gene: TRBD2; j_gene: TRBJ2-7; len: 14; abundance: many; v_gene: TRBV7-9; CDR3nt: TGTGCCAGCAGCCGCGGGACTACGAACTACGAGCAGTACTTC; CDR3aa: CASSRGTTNYEQYF
d_gene: NA; j_gene: TRBJ1-6; len: 13; abundance: few; v_gene: TRBV7-3; CDR3nt: TGTGCCAGCAGCTTAACGAAAGTCTCACCCCTCCACTTT; CDR3aa: CASSLTKVSPLHF
d_gene: TRBD2; j_gene: TRBJ2-2; len: 16; abundance: many; v_gene: TRBV28; CDR3nt: TGTGCCAGCAGTGATAGGGCAGCGGGAAGAACCGGGGAGCTGTTTTTT; CDR3aa: CASSDRAAGRTGELFF
d_gene: TRBD1; j_gene: TRBJ2-5; len: 14; abundance: many; v_gene: TRBV20-1; CDR3nt: TGCAGTGCTAGACTGCAGGGGACAGGGGGATCCCAGTACTTC; CDR3aa: CSARLQGTGGSQYF
d_gene: NA; j_gene: TRBJ2-7; len: 12; abundance: many; v_gene: TRBV28; CDR3nt: TGTGCCAGCAGATCAGTCGCTTACGAGCAGTACTTC; CDR3aa: CASRSVAYEQYF
d_gene: NA; j_gene: TRBJ1-5; len: 13; abundance: many; v_gene: TRBV2; CDR3nt: TGTGCCAGCAGTAGGGGTGTTGGGGCGCCCCAGCATTTT; CDR3aa: CASSRGVGAPQHF
d_gene: NA; j_gene: TRBJ2-7; len: 13; abundance: few; v_gene: TRBV28; CDR3nt: TGTGCCAGCAGCGGACACGAACGCTACGAGCAGTACTTC; CDR3aa: CASSGHERYEQYF
d_gene: NA; j_gene: TRBJ2-1; len: 15; abundance: once; v_gene: TRBV7-3; CDR3nt: TGTGCCAGCAGCTTAGGGGGGCTAGCAGGCAATGAGCAGTTCTTC; CDR3aa: CASSLGGLAGNEQFF
d_gene: TRBD2; j_gene: TRBJ2-7; len: 17; abundance: few; v_gene: TRBV6-1; CDR3nt: TGTGCCAGCAGTGAATTGCCTCCCGGGACTAGCGCCTACGAGCAGTACTTC; CDR3aa: CASSELPPGTSAYEQYF
d_gene: TRBD2; j_gene: TRBJ2-5; len: 15; abundance: many; v_gene: TRBV2; CDR3nt: TGTGCCAGCAGTGAGAGTCGGGCGGGAGAAGAGACCCAGTACTTC; CDR3aa: CASSESRAGEETQYF
d_gene: TRBD1; j_gene: TRBJ1-2; len: 13; abundance: many; v_gene: TRBV7-3; CDR3nt: TGTGCCAGCAGCTCGACAGGGGCGGATGGCTACACCTTC; CDR3aa: CASSSTGADGYTF
d_gene: NA; j_gene: TRBJ1-1; len: 11; abundance: many; v_gene: TRBV24-1; CDR3nt: TGTGCCACCAGCGATGGGGGGAAAGCTTTCTTT; CDR3aa: CATSDGGKAFF
d_gene: NA; j_gene: TRBJ2-5; len: 14; abundance: many; v_gene: TRBV7-8; CDR3nt: TGTGCCAGCAGCTTGAATACAGGGCAAGAGACCCAGTACTTC; CDR3aa: CASSLNTGQETQYF
d_gene: TRBD2; j_gene: TRBJ2-7; len: 15; abundance: many; v_gene: TRBV9; CDR3nt: TGTGCCAGCAGCGTAGATGACGGGGGGTCCTACGAGCAGTACTTC; CDR3aa: CASSVDDGGSYEQYF
d_gene: NA; j_gene: TRBJ2-6; len: 17; abundance: few; v_gene: TRBV11-2; CDR3nt: TGTGCCAGCAGCCTACGGGGTTGGAGGGAAAGGGCCAACGTCCTGACTTTC; CDR3aa: CASSLRGWRERANVLTF
d_gene: NA; j_gene: TRBJ1-3; len: 14; abundance: few; v_gene: TRBV11-3; CDR3nt: TGTGCCAGCAGCAATAGGGGCTCTGGAAACACCATATATTTT; CDR3aa: CASSNRGSGNTIYF
d_gene: NA; j_gene: TRBJ2-7; len: 16; abundance: NA; v_gene: TRBV18; CDR3nt: TGTGCCAGCTCACCAGCCGGGGGCGCGGGTTCCTACGAGCAGTACTTC; CDR3aa: CASSPAGGAGSYEQYF
d_gene: NA; j_gene: TRBJ1-2; len: 16; abundance: many; v_gene: TRBV11-2; CDR3nt: TGTGCCAGCAGCTTAGACGGGAACGGACTCGACTATGGCTACACCTTC; CDR3aa: CASSLDGNGLDYGYTF
d_gene: TRBD2; j_gene: TRBJ2-2; len: 15; abundance: many; v_gene: TRBV19; CDR3nt: TGTGCCAGTAGTATAGGTAGCGGGAGAATCGGGGAGCTGTTTTTT; CDR3aa: CASSIGSGRIGELFF
d_gene: NA; j_gene: TRBJ2-2; len: 13; abundance: many; v_gene: TRBV6-5; CDR3nt: TGTGCCAGCAGCGCTATAAACACCGGGGAGCTGTTTTTT; CDR3aa: CASSAINTGELFF
d_gene: NA; j_gene: TRBJ1-2; len: 14; abundance: many; v_gene: TRBV7-2; CDR3nt: TGTGCCAGCAGCTTAGGACTTCAGGTCTATGGCTACACCTTC; CDR3aa: CASSLGLQVYGYTF
d_gene: NA; j_gene: TRBJ1-5; len: 13; abundance: many; v_gene: TRBV18; CDR3nt: TGTGCCAGCAGTCCGGGAGAGGATCAGCCCCAGCATTTT; CDR3aa: CASSPGEDQPQHF
d_gene: NA; j_gene: TRBJ1-1; len: 14; abundance: many; v_gene: TRBV12-3/TRBV12-4; CDR3nt: TGTGCCAGCAGTCACCGGGGCTCTCTGTTCGAAGCTTTCTTT; CDR3aa: CASSHRGSLFEAFF
d_gene: NA; j_gene: TRBJ1-1; len: 15; abundance: many; v_gene: TRBV12-3/TRBV12-4; CDR3nt: TGTGCCAGCAGGCCCGGCGGTCCTGGTGGCACTGAAGCTTTCTTT; CDR3aa: CASRPGGPGGTEAFF
d_gene: TRBD2; j_gene: TRBJ2-2; len: 17; abundance: NA; v_gene: TRBV11-2; CDR3nt: TGTGCCAGCAGCTTAGTAGGCGGGAGCCTGAACACCGGGGAGCTGTTTTTT; CDR3aa: CASSLVGGSLNTGELFF
d_gene: TRBD2; j_gene: TRBJ2-5; len: 15; abundance: many; v_gene: TRBV7-3; CDR3nt: TGTGCCAGCAGCTTTAGAGGCGGGAGGGAAGAGACCCAGTACTTC; CDR3aa: CASSFRGGREETQYF
d_gene: NA; j_gene: TRBJ2-7; len: 12; abundance: NA; v_gene: TRBV6-2/TRBV6-3; CDR3nt: TGTGCCAGCAGCCCAGGGGTGAACGAGCAGTACTTC; CDR3aa: CASSPGVNEQYF
d_gene: NA; j_gene: TRBJ2-7; len: 13; abundance: many; v_gene: TRBV15; CDR3nt: TGTGCCACCAGCAGAGATCCCTCAGGGGAGCAGTACTTC; CDR3aa: CATSRDPSGEQYF
d_gene: NA; j_gene: TRBJ1-2; len: 13; abundance: NA; v_gene: TRBV7-2; CDR3nt: TGTGCCAGCAGACCCGAGAGGGGCTATGGCTACACCTTC; CDR3aa: CASRPERGYGYTF
d_gene: TRBD1; j_gene: TRBJ2-2; len: 20; abundance: few; v_gene: TRBV19; CDR3nt: TGTGCCAGTAGTATAGTTTGGTTGGACAGGGGGCTCGGAAACACCGGGGAGCTGTTTTTT; CDR3aa: CASSIVWLDRGLGNTGELFF
d_gene: NA; j_gene: TRBJ2-7; len: 14; abundance: many; v_gene: TRBV2; CDR3nt: TGTGCCAGCAGTGGACTACCCAACTCCTACGAGCAGTACTTC; CDR3aa: CASSGLPNSYEQYF
d_gene: NA; j_gene: TRBJ2-7; len: 13; abundance: many; v_gene: TRBV28; CDR3nt: TGTGCCAGCGGGAGACTAGTCCCCAGCGAGCAGTACTTC; CDR3aa: CASGRLVPSEQYF
d_gene: NA; j_gene: TRBJ2-4; len: 12; abundance: many; v_gene: TRBV7-9; CDR3nt: TGTGCCAGCAGCGTCCAGGGGAGCATTCAGTACTTC; CDR3aa: CASSVQGSIQYF
d_gene: NA; j_gene: TRBJ1-2; len: 16; abundance: many; v_gene: TRBV19; CDR3nt: TGTGCCAGTAGCCAACAAAACCTACGGGGCGCTCTGGGCTACACCTTC; CDR3aa: CASSQQNLRGALGYTF
d_gene: NA; j_gene: TRBJ2-7; len: 16; abundance: few; v_gene: TRBV12-3/TRBV12-4; CDR3nt: TGTGCCAGCAGTCAGGCCCCCCCCCCCCTTAGCGGCGAGCAGTACTTC; CDR3aa: CASSQAPPPLSGEQYF
d_gene: TRBD1; j_gene: TRBJ2-7; len: 14; abundance: many; v_gene: TRBV28; CDR3nt: TGTGCCAGCAGTATACAGGGGATAGGGCACGAGCAGTACTTC; CDR3aa: CASSIQGIGHEQYF